Shown below are 13 T cell receptor beta chains from a single sample sequenced in a study of cytomegalovirus exposure and HLA in healthy donors. Primers for the PCR totalled 60 Vbeta and 13 Jbeta. The data were produced by immunoSEQ multiplex PCR, yet TCRdb's version contains in-frame clones alone and is incomplete. This table holds approximately 140,000 clones, around 73% found once. The sequenced sample consisted of PBMCs. The origin of the receptors is a human donor in good health.

The chain joins TRBV28 to TRBJ2-5; a possible D gene is TRBD2 (6 bases). This CDR3 contains 15 residues. Germline lookup yields CDR1 MDHEN and CDR2 SYDVKM. V was shortened by 5 bases and J by 5 bases, with 18 bases between the two germline ends. In nucleotides, the CDR3 is TGTGCCAGCAGTGCACGGTTGTTCGGGACTGAGACCCAGTACTTC. It is translated as CASSARLFGTETQYF.

The chain has TRBV30 and TRBJ1-4; the match to TRBD1 covers 7 bases. Per germline, CDR1 GTSNPN and CDR2 SVGIG (reference sequence). Germline trimming cut 0 bases from V and 4 bases from J; bases unmatched to any gene: 5. This CDR3 is 15 amino acids long. Written as DNA, the CDR3 is TGTGCCTGGAGTGTTTTAGCAGGGGGTAATGAAAAACTGTTTTTT. Its protein product is CAWSVLAGGNEKLFF. The complete variable domain, with remaining parts taken from reference TRBV30 and TRBJ1-4, reads SQTIHQWPATLVQPVGSPLSLECTVEGTSNPNLYWYRQAAGRGLQLLFYSVGIGQISSEVPQNLSASRPQDRQFILSSKKLLLSDSGFYLCAWSVLAGGNEKLFFGSGTQLSVL.

The rearrangement joins TRBV6-6 to TRBJ1-2; D is possibly TRBD1 (5 bases). The germline V gene has CDR1 MNHNY and CDR2 SVGAGI (reference sequence). The V gene lost 5 bases and the J gene lost 7 bases, with 20 bases spanning the gap. The CDR3 totals 15 residues. CDR3 nucleotides: TGTGCCAGCAGTCCTCAGAAGGGGAACGTTGGTGGCTACACCTTC. This codes for CASSPQKGNVGGYTF.

This chain uses TRBV30 with TRBJ2-7, with D possibly TRBD1 on 5 matching bases. CDR1 and CDR2 from the germline V gene are GTSNPN and SVGIG (reference sequence). The CDR3 has 13 residues. Trimming stripped 0 bases from V and 6 bases from J, with 12 bases between. The CDR3 region has the DNA TGTGCCTGGAGTGTGCGGCAGGGTGGCGAGCAGTACTTC. This sequence encodes CAWSVRQGGEQYF.

This clone was observed a few times. The V gene is TRBV21-1, the J gene TRBJ2-5; the D call in the table, TRBD1, was not verified against the DNA. TRBV21-1 is tagged as a pseudogene. The CDR3 sequence is 13 residues long. For the CDR3, the DNA is TGTGCCAGCAGCCTCAGGGGTGGCGTGACCCAGTACTTC. Amino acids: CASSLRGGVTQYF.

The chain carries TRBV18 and TRBJ2-2; 13 positions agree with TRBD2. Germline loops: CDR1 KGHSH, CDR2 LQKENI. J lost 0 bases, V lost 1 base, and 8 bases had no gene match. The CDR3 consists of 20 residues. The CDR3 here is CASSPRTSGGPKTNTGELFF. The CDR3 bases are TGTGCCAGCTCACCACGGACTAGCGGGGGCCCAAAGACGAACACCGGGGAGCTGTTTTTT.

The CDR3 spells CASSSHRVFGNTIYF. DNA for the CDR3: TGTGCCAGCAGCTCGCACAGGGTATTTGGAAACACCATATATTTT. The rearrangement uses TRBV5-5 and TRBJ1-3; possibly TRBD1 for D (6 bases). Germline V CDR1 and CDR2: SGHKS, YYEKEE (reference sequence). Trimming removed 3 bases at V and 3 bases at J, with 13 bases between. The length of the CDR3 is 15 residues.

This rearrangement joins TRBV10-3 to TRBJ2-1, with TRBD2 identical over 7 bases. This CDR3 has 13 residues. The germline V gene has CDR1 ENHRY and CDR2 SYGVKD. Trimming at V came to 7 bases and at J to 5 bases, leaving 5 bases not matched to a gene. The CDR3 sequence: CAIMGRGNNEQFF. The CDR3 nucleotides are TGTGCCATCATGGGGAGGGGAAACAATGAGCAGTTCTTC.

This clone appeared a single time. J is TRBJ2-7 and V is TRBV6-5; a weak D match, TRBD1 (5 bases). Trimming removed 5 bases at V and 6 bases at J, with 14 bases between. The CDR3 runs to 13 residues. Germline CDR1 reads MNHEY; CDR2 reads SVGAGI. The CDR3 reads CASSAVPQGEQYF. CDR3 in DNA: TGTGCCAGCAGTGCCGTACCGCAGGGCGAGCAGTACTTC.

The V and J genes are TRBV28 and TRBJ1-5; 7 bases fit TRBD1. CDR3 length: 15 residues. The V segment lost 5 bases and the J segment 4 bases; nucleotides outside the gene matches: 8. Germline V lookup: CDR1 MDHEN, CDR2 SYDVKM. This CDR3 reads CASSKRSGGNQPQHF. The DNA for the CDR3 is TGTGCCAGCAGTAAAAGGTCAGGGGGTAATCAGCCCCAGCATTTT.

This clone was detected a few times. V gene TRBV2 combines with J gene TRBJ2-2, with no clear D. CDR3 length equals 13 residues. Trimming cost V 6 bases and J 1 base, with 6 bases left between them. Germline values: CDR1 SNHLY, CDR2 FYNNEI. The CDR3: CASRLGNTGELFF. In nucleotides, the CDR3 is TGTGCCAGCAGGCTAGGGAACACCGGGGAGCTGTTTTTT.

This chain connects TRBV6-1 to TRBJ2-2; 9 bases are shared with TRBD1. This CDR3 spans 13 amino acids. Germline V CDR1 and CDR2: MNHNS, SASEGT. CDR3 sequence (DNA): TGTGGGTGCGGACAGGGGTGGACCGGGGAGCTGTTTTTT. Translated: CGCGQGWTGELFF.

CDR3 sequence: CASSLSGKSYEQYF. CDR3 coding DNA: TGTGCCAGCAGCTTGAGCGGGAAAAGTTACGAGCAGTACTTC. The chain links TRBV7-3 to TRBJ2-7, with 7 positions matching TRBD2. The CDR3 covers 14 residues. The germline V gene encodes CDR1 SGHTA and CDR2 FQGTGA. V was clipped by 3 bases and J by 4 bases; unmatched bases: 6.